This T cell receptor beta chain is drawn from a study of T cells after yellow fever vaccination. Study background: Fractions with few cells were prepared using SMART-Seq v4 Ultra Low Input.

Findings and limits, study-wide: Any FACS-sorted repertoire could hold abundant clonotypes that contaminate it from the bulk population.

A universal primer site and UMIs were added as TCR cDNA was made by 5'RACE template switching. TCRdb analysed the 5' RACE reads with MiXCR anew, one entry per CDR3 protein. The sample lists roughly 140,000 distinct CDR3 sequences, around 7.7% occurring once. With regard to this clonotype: As yet, its antigen is unknown.

Germline V CDR1 and CDR2: SGHRS, YFSETQ. The CDR3 runs to 13 residues. The V and J ends lost 4 bases and 8 bases respectively, with 15 bases between them. The sequence derives from a man under 40 who received the YFV17D yellow fever vaccine. This sample comprised CD4+ T cells sorted from PBMCs, obtained 5 days after the yellow fever booster vaccination. V gene TRBV5-1 combines with J gene TRBJ1-2, with D perhaps TRBD1 (5 bases). The CDR3 is CASSRGWGGGYTF. The CDR3 coding sequence is TGCGCCAGCAGCAGAGGTTGGGGCGGGGGCTACACCTTC.